A single sample gave rise to the 25 T cell receptor beta chains below, sequenced in a study of blood T cell repertoires in COVID-19. The assay was immunoSEQ multiplex PCR, and TCRdb's table has in-frame clones only and misses some. Among about 240,000 clones listed, around 85% were seen once. The sequenced sample consisted of PBMCs or T cells enriched from blood (not recorded which). These receptors all come from a woman in her 40s with acute COVID-19.

This chain uses TRBV9 with TRBJ2-7; D may be TRBD2 (6 bases). Trimming took off 0 bases at V and 6 bases at J, with 10 bases between the two ends. Germline-derived CDR1 and CDR2 are SGDLS and YYNGEE. This CDR3 spans 13 amino acids. CDR3: CASSVVGGSEQYF. The CDR3 DNA reads as TGTGCCAGCAGCGTAGTCGGGGGTAGCGAGCAGTACTTC.

This clone was detected once. The J gene is TRBJ2-1, the V gene TRBV5-1; TRBD2 matches 7 bases. In germline, CDR1 is SGHRS, CDR2 YFSETQ. The CDR3 has 14 residues. With 4 bases clipped from V and 8 bases from J, the junction kept 9 bases outside the gene matches. CDR3 coding DNA: TGCGCCAGCAGCCGGGACTATAGAGGCGATGAGCAGTTCTTC. It translates to CASSRDYRGDEQFF.

The chain is built from TRBV25-1 and TRBJ2-1, with 9 bases fitting TRBD2. CDR3 size: 15 residues. Per the germline V gene, CDR1 is MGHDK and CDR2 is SYGVNS. V dropped 6 bases and J dropped 6; count of bases not matched to a gene: 9. The CDR3 bases are TGTGCCAGCAGCAATAAGCGGGAGGTGTCCAATGAGCAGTTCTTC. This translates into CASSNKREVSNEQFF.

The rearrangement uses TRBV3-1 (or the pseudogene TRBV3-2) and TRBJ1-3; 8 nucleotides line up with TRBD1. Germline values: CDR1 LGHDT, CDR2 YNNKEL (reference sequence). The trim removed 5 bases at V and 0 bases at J, leaving 6 bases unmatched. The CDR3 spans 16 residues. DNA for the CDR3: TGTGCCAGCAGCTTACCACAGGGGGGCTCTGGAAACACCATATATTTT. This gives the protein CASSLPQGGSGNTIYF.

The chain links TRBV19 to TRBJ2-7; 10 bases map to TRBD2. This CDR3 contains 17 residues. The ends lost 3 bases at V and 0 bases at J; junction bases unmatched: 8. Germline lookup yields CDR1 LNHDA and CDR2 SQIVND (reference sequence). The CDR3 nucleotides read TGTGCCAGTAGTATTATATCGCCTAGCGGGAGCTCCTACGAGCAGTACTTC. Translating gives CASSIISPSGSSYEQYF.

The chain combines TRBV6-2 or TRBV6-3 with TRBJ2-2, with 7 bases that match TRBD2. V trimming: 4 bases; J trimming: 6 bases; junction bases outside the gene matches: 11. Germline lookup yields CDR1 MNHEY and CDR2 SVGEGT. The CDR3 length is 16 residues. CDR3 region: CASSSWLAGSAGELFF. The CDR3 DNA sequence: TGTGCCAGCAGTTCTTGGTTAGCGGGTTCGGCCGGGGAGCTGTTTTTT.

This clone was counted a few times. The rearrangement links TRBV9 to TRBJ1-2, with 9 bases fitting TRBD1. V lost 0 bases to trimming and J lost 3 bases; unmatched junction nucleotides: 3. The germline CDR1 and CDR2 sequences are SGDLS and YYNGEE. This CDR3 is built from 15 residues. CDR3 coding DNA: TGTGCCAGCAGCGTAGGGACAGGGGATTACTATGGCTACACCTTC. Encoded protein: CASSVGTGDYYGYTF.

DNA of the CDR3: TGTGCCAGCAGCCACGGACTAGCCGCGACCTACAATGAGCAGTTCTTC. This sequence encodes CASSHGLAATYNEQFF. The chain recombines TRBV11-3 with TRBJ2-1, with 8 nucleotides matching TRBD2. J was trimmed by 2 bases and V by 5 bases; bases with no gene match: 8. Germline values: CDR1 SGHNT, CDR2 YENEEA. The CDR3 length is 16 residues. The complete variable domain, with remaining parts taken from reference TRBV11-3 and TRBJ2-1, reads EAGVVQSPRYKIIEKKQPVAFWCNPISGHNTLYWYLQNLGQGPELLIRYENEEAVDDSQLPKDRFSAERLKGVDSTLKIQPAELGDSAVYLCASSHGLAATYNEQFFGPGTRLTVL.

The chain uses TRBV7-2 and TRBJ2-1; weak D call: TRBD1 (5 bases). The CDR3 contains 13 residues. The germline V gene encodes CDR1 SGHTA and CDR2 FQGNSA. V shed 4 bases and J shed 7 bases, with 11 bases lying between them. Written as DNA, the CDR3 is TGTGCCAGCAGCTCGAAGGGGCGGAATGAGCAGTTCTTC. This codes for CASSSKGRNEQFF.

The V call is TRBV4-1, the J call TRBJ1-1, with D hard to call. Germline CDR1 MGHRA, CDR2 YSYEKL. V was clipped by 0 bases and J by 1 base, with 9 bases between them. This CDR3 is 15 amino acids long. The CDR3 DNA sequence: TGCGCCAGCAGCCAAGATCAGAATCCGAACACTGAAGCTTTCTTT. It translates to CASSQDQNPNTEAFF.

The rearrangement links TRBV6-5 to TRBJ1-6; D gene unclear. The CDR3 length is 15 residues. Germline CDR1 MNHEY, CDR2 SVGAGI. V gave up 5 bases and J gave up 0 bases, with 8 bases separating them. DNA of the CDR3: TGTGCCAGCAGTCCGGGATTCTCCTATAATTCACCCCTCCACTTT. This translates into CASSPGFSYNSPLHF.

The gene calls are TRBV9 and TRBJ2-5; D is undetermined. Trimming cost V 3 bases and J 5 bases, with 5 bases left between them. The CDR3 is 11 amino acids. CDR1 and CDR2 (germline): SGDLS, YYNGEE. The CDR3 reads CASSASETQYF. CDR3 bases: TGTGCCAGCAGCGCCTCCGAGACCCAGTACTTC. The full variable domain, rest sourced from reference TRBV9 and TRBJ2-5, is DSGVTQTPKHLITATGQRVTLRCSPRSGDLSVYWYQQSLDQGLQFLIQYYNGEERAKGNILERFSAQQFPDLHSELNLSSLELGDSALYFCASSASETQYFGPGTRLLVL.

The chain carries TRBV19 and TRBJ1-3; 8 bases agree with TRBD1. The CDR3 is 15 amino acids. J was trimmed by 3 bases and V by 6 bases; bases with no gene match: 7. The germline gives CDR1 LNHDA, CDR2 SQIVND (reference sequence). In DNA form, the CDR3 reads TGTGCCAGTAGCACACGCGGACAGGGTGGAAACACCATATATTTT. Residues: CASSTRGQGGNTIYF.

The CDR3 region is CASSLDGTGNTEAFF. CDR3 DNA sequence: TGTGCCAGCAGCTTGGATGGGACAGGGAACACTGAAGCTTTCTTT. The rearrangement links TRBV5-4 to TRBJ1-1; 8 bases match TRBD1. J gave up 1 base and V 0 bases, and 2 bases lay outside the gene matches. The CDR3 is 15 residues long. CDR1 SGHNT and CDR2 YYREEE come from the germline V gene (reference sequence).

This rearrangement joins TRBV7-6 to TRBJ2-7; unclear D gene. Germline V CDR1 and CDR2: SGHVS, FNYEAQ. CDR3 size: 14 residues. Between the trimmed V and J ends, which lost 0 bases and 2 bases, there was a span of 8 bases. The CDR3 region is CASSLAPPPYEQYF. CDR3 nucleotides: TGTGCCAGCAGCTTAGCCCCTCCTCCCTACGAGCAGTACTTC.

This chain links TRBV19 with TRBJ2-1; TRBD2 aligns across 11 bases. Germline values: CDR1 LNHDA, CDR2 SQIVND (reference sequence). With V trimmed by 0 bases and J by 4 bases, 5 bases remained unmatched. The CDR3 length is 17 residues. CDR3 nucleotides: TGTGCCAGTAGTATAGAACTAGCGGGAGTATCATACAATGAGCAGTTCTTC. Translated, it gives CASSIELAGVSYNEQFF.

This clone was seen only once. V and J are TRBV21-1 and TRBJ2-2; the D segment call TRBD2 is taken from the table without a DNA check. TRBV21-1 is a recognized pseudogene. This CDR3 comprises 16 residues. CDR3 region: CASSKESSGNTGELFF. The CDR3 region has the DNA TGTGCCAGCAGCAAAGAAAGTAGCGGAAACACCGGGGAGCTGTTTTTT.

The CDR3 region is CASSKGQASYEQYF. DNA for the CDR3: TGTGCCAGTAGTAAAGGACAGGCTTCCTACGAGCAGTACTTC. This rearrangement joins TRBV19 to TRBJ2-7; 7 positions match TRBD1. The V segment lost 4 bases and the J segment 1 base; nucleotides outside the gene matches: 4. CDR1 and CDR2 from the germline V gene are LNHDA and SQIVND (reference sequence). CDR3 length: 14 amino acids.

The gene calls are TRBV5-1 and TRBJ1-1, with 7 bases aligning to TRBD1. V lost 7 bases to trimming and J lost 4 bases; unmatched junction nucleotides: 10. The CDR3 has 14 residues. Germline CDR1 reads SGHRS; CDR2 reads YFSETQ. The CDR3 DNA is TGCGCCAGCGGGTTGACAGGGCAGGGCACTGAAGCTTTCTTT. Translating it yields CASGLTGQGTEAFF.

This chain joins TRBV7-9 and TRBJ2-2; TRBD2 matches at 9 bases. Germline V gives CDR1 SEHNR, CDR2 FQNEAQ (reference sequence). Germline trimming cut 7 bases from V and 9 bases from J; bases unmatched to any gene: 15. This CDR3 contains 16 residues. DNA for the CDR3: TGTGCCAGCATCACGGAGGCTAGCGGGACTTGGAGGGAGCTGTTTTTT. Protein sequence: CASITEASGTWRELFF.

The chain recombines TRBV11-3 with TRBJ2-1, with a tentative D call TRBD2 (6 bases). Trimming shortened V by 5 bases and J by 6 bases, and 11 bases separated the two germline ends. CDR1 is SGHNT and CDR2 is YENEEA in the germline V gene. CDR3 length: 13 residues. In nucleotides, the CDR3 is TGTGCCAGCAGCCTGACTAGGGGCAATGAGCAGTTCTTC. Amino acids: CASSLTRGNEQFF.

The rearrangement links TRBV9 to TRBJ2-1, with TRBD2 matching over 9 bases. V lost 3 bases, J lost 9 bases, and 4 bases stayed unmatched. Germline CDR1 and CDR2: SGDLS and YYNGEE. CDR3 length: 13 residues. CDR3 amino acids: CASSGGRAAEQFF. The CDR3 nucleotides read TGTGCCAGCAGCGGCGGGAGGGCCGCTGAGCAGTTCTTC.

This rearrangement joins TRBV30 to TRBJ1-3; D is possibly TRBD1 (6 bases). The CDR3 has 17 residues. Germline lookup yields CDR1 GTSNPN and CDR2 SVGIG (reference sequence). Trimming took off 3 bases at V and 4 bases at J, with 22 bases between the two ends. The CDR3 reads CAWRGLGGISTGNTIYF. The DNA for the CDR3 is TGTGCCTGGAGGGGATTAGGGGGAATATCCACCGGAAACACCATATATTTT.

The gene calls are TRBV5-1 and TRBJ2-1; TRBD2 matches at 10 bases. V gave up 7 bases and J gave up 4 bases; unmatched junction bases: 17. Germline V gene data show CDR1 as SGHRS and CDR2 as YFSETQ. This CDR3 region has 18 residues. CDR3 DNA sequence: TGCGCCAGCGCGGAATCACGCTCCGGGACTAGCGTATACAATGAGCAGTTCTTC. This encodes CASAESRSGTSVYNEQFF.

The rearrangement links TRBV7-2 to TRBJ2-2, with TRBD1 matching 10 bases. CDR1 SGHTA and CDR2 FQGNSA come from the germline V gene. The CDR3 length is 15 residues. J was trimmed by 7 bases and V by 4 bases; bases with no gene match: 6. The CDR3 DNA reads TGTGCCAGCAGCTCAGACAGGGGGCGAAACGGGGAGCTGTTTTTT. Amino acid sequence: CASSSDRGRNGELFF.